One sample yielded the 26 T cell receptor beta chains listed below, sequenced in a study of tumor-infiltrating lymphocytes in primary liver carcinoma. Unsorted bulk tissue of roughly 19-30 mg yielded co-extracted RNA and DNA. TCR beta cDNA was made from 400 to 500 ng total RNA with a constant-region primer. Three nested multiplex PCR rounds of slightly modified ARM-PCR generated TCR beta libraries. Amplification in the first two PCR rounds was performed using TRBV1-TRBV30 forward primers and a C-beta reverse primer for approximately 10 cycles each. TCRdb independently ran MiXCR on the multiplex PCR reads; one entry per CDR3 protein. This sample has about 99,000 distinct CDR3 sequences, with about 70% found just once. Sequencing used liver tumor tissue from sampling region 5. Indicated subset: tumor region T5, tumor centre. These receptors came from a woman aged 55-75 years with primary liver carcinoma and hepatitis B virus infection.

The table lists this clonotype with many counts. J is TRBJ2-7 and V is TRBV5-6; 9 bases are shared with TRBD1. The V gene's germline CDR1 is SGHDT and CDR2 YYEEEE. Trimming removed 7 bases from V and 2 bases from J; junction bases left unmatched: 1. The CDR3 is made up of 12 amino acids. For the CDR3, the DNA is TGTGCCAGCGGGACAGGGACCTACGAGCAGTACTTC. This encodes CASGTGTYEQYF. Combining the CDR3 with reference TRBV5-6 and TRBJ2-7 gives the whole variable domain DAGVTQSPTHLIKTRGQQVTLRCSPKSGHDTVSWYQQALGQGPQFIFQYYEEEERQRGNFPDRFSGHQFPNYSSELNVNALLLGDSALYLCASGTGTYEQYFGPGTRLTVT.

Notes on this clonotype: Germline is not matched at one junction end, which may reflect a read error. The chain joins TRBV4-1 to TRBJ1-4; weak D call: TRBD1 (6 bases). This CDR3 has 15 amino acids. The germline V gene has CDR1 MGHRA and CDR2 YSYEKL. The CDR3 region has the DNA TGTGCCAGCAGCGAGAGGACAGAGACTAATGAAAAACTGTTTTTT. Amino acids: CASSERTETNEKLFF.

As to this clonotype: Compared with germline, one end of the junction differs, possibly owing to a read error. The chain uses TRBV6-1 and TRBJ1-5; D remains unclear. Germline V gene lookup returns CDR1 MNHNS and CDR2 SASEGT. The CDR3 runs to 17 residues. CDR3 coding DNA: TGTGCTAGCAGTGATGATTATTGGAGCAACAGCAATCAGCCCCAGCATTTT. Residues: CASSDDYWSNSNQPQHF.

CDR3 DNA: TGCGCCAGCACTCCTCGGGGTAGCGGGAGGAACGGGGCGCCCTACGAGCAGTACTTC. This encodes CASTPRGSGRNGAPYEQYF. V and J are TRBV10-2 and TRBJ2-7, with 10 bases lining up with TRBD2. Unmatched junction bases numbered 20, after V lost 7 bases and J lost 2 bases. This CDR3 comprises 19 residues. Germline V gene sequence: CDR1 WSHSY, CDR2 SAAADI.

Turning to this clonotype: Germline and junction disagree at one end, which may indicate a read error. The rearrangement joins TRBV29-1 to TRBJ1-2; D remains unclear. CDR1 is SQVTM, CDR2 ANQGSEA, per germline. This CDR3 region has 13 residues. The CDR3 coding sequence is TGCAGCGTTGGGCACAAGGATAGCTATGGCTACATCTTC. Translated: CSVGHKDSYGYIF.

In this sample, this clonotype turned up many times. This chain connects TRBV6-5 to TRBJ1-4; no firm D call. The CDR3 totals 12 residues. V was cut by 6 bases and J by 9 bases, with 11 bases left in between. The germline CDR1 and CDR2 sequences are MNHEY and SVGAGI. The chain's CDR3 is CASRTGRKKLFF. In nucleotides, the CDR3 is TGTGCCAGCAGGACGGGAAGGAAAAAACTGTTTTTT.

This clonotype has a count of ten or more. This chain joins TRBV6-7 and TRBJ2-2; D possibly corresponds to TRBD2 (5 bases). TRBV6-7 is an open reading frame whose function is uncertain. Between the trimmed V and J ends, which lost 4 bases and 4 bases, there was a span of 19 bases. The CDR3 extends over 17 amino acids. The CDR3 region is CASSFPVGSETTGELFF. The CDR3 DNA follows: TGTGCCAGCAGTTTCCCAGTTGGTAGCGAGACCACCGGGGAGCTGTTTTTT.

With respect to this clonotype: This may be a read error: a much more frequent sequence differs by one nucleotide. The CDR3 sequence is CASSFGDPNHGYTF. As DNA, the CDR3 is TGCGCCAGCAGCTTCGGGGATCCCAACCATGGCTACACCTTC. The rearrangement joins TRBV5-1 to TRBJ1-2; D uncertain. V dropped 2 bases and J dropped 6 bases, with 14 bases sitting between them. Germline CDR1 is SGHRS and CDR2 is YFSETQ. This CDR3 is built from 14 residues.

Remarks on this clonotype: Since a much larger clone is just one base distant, this may be a read error. The V gene is TRBV5-1, the J gene TRBJ2-5; no firm D call. The germline V gene encodes CDR1 SGHRS and CDR2 YFSETQ. The CDR3 spans 12 residues. This CDR3 reads CASNLTSETQYF. The CDR3 DNA reads TGCGCCAGCAACTTGACTTCAGAGACCCAGTACTTC.

As regards this clonotype: The junction differs from germline at one of its ends, possibly a read error. The V gene is TRBV29-1, the J gene TRBJ2-7; D might be TRBD1 or TRBD2, each matching 5 bases. The CDR3 runs 12 residues. CDR1 is SQVTM, CDR2 ANQGSEA, per germline. CDR3 protein: CRVGGGAYKQYF. As DNA, the CDR3 is TGCAGGGTTGGAGGTGGGGCCTACAAGCAGTACTTC.

Worth noting for this clonotype: The final CDR3 position lacks the conserved phenylalanine or tryptophan, pointing to a likely read error. The chain links TRBV11-3 to TRBJ1-1; tentatively, D is TRBD1 (5 bases). This CDR3 comprises 13 residues. Germline CDR1 and CDR2: SGHNT and YENEEA. The CDR3: CASTHGRVTEAFL. The CDR3 region has the DNA TGTGCCAGTACCCATGGCAGGGTTACTGAGGCTTTCTTA.

The chain employs TRBV11-2 and TRBJ2-7; 9 nucleotides align to TRBD2. This CDR3 region has 13 residues. CDR1 SGHAT and CDR2 FQNNGV come from the germline V gene. V gave up 8 bases and J gave up 9 bases; unmatched junction bases: 11. CDR3 sequence (DNA): TGTGCCAGCGCCCCGGGACTAGCAAGAGTGCAGTACGTC. It translates to CASAPGLARVQYV.

In its sample, this clonotype was seen once. V usage is TRBV28 and J usage is TRBJ2-7, with 7 bases identical to TRBD1. V dropped 7 bases and J dropped 3; count of bases not matched to a gene: 6. Germline V lookup: CDR1 MDHEN, CDR2 SYDVKM. This CDR3 spans 13 amino acids. CDR3 in amino acids: CASKATGNYEQYF. CDR3 coding DNA: TGTGCCAGCAAGGCGACAGGGAACTACGAGCAGTACTTC.

Details on this clonotype: A much larger clone lies a single base off, so this may be a read error. The chain carries TRBV30 and TRBJ2-3; D is unclear. CDR1 and CDR2 from the germline V gene are GTSNPN and SVGIG (reference sequence). This CDR3 region has 13 residues. The CDR3 sequence is CAWSLGNTDMQYF. The CDR3 DNA reads as TGTGCCTGGAGCCTAGGAAACACAGATATGCAGTATTTT.

V gene TRBV7-9 combines with J gene TRBJ2-5, with no clear D. From germline, CDR1 is SEHNR and CDR2 FQNEAQ (reference sequence). V dropped 5 bases and J dropped 5 bases, with 6 bases sitting between them. This CDR3 has 11 residues. In nucleotides, the CDR3 is TGTGCCAGCAGCCCCATGGAGACCCAGTACTTC. This sequence encodes CASSPMETQYF.

This clonotype was found many times. The chain couples TRBV12-3 or TRBV12-4 to TRBJ2-2, with no clear D. The CDR3 is 14 residues long. With 1 base removed from V and 5 bases from J, the gap between germline ends came to 8 bases. The CDR3 DNA sequence: TGTGCCAGCAGTTTAGGGCAGCCGACCGGGGAGCTGTTTTTT. This gives the protein CASSLGQPTGELFF.

This clonotype was counted ten times or more. The rearrangement links TRBV14 to TRBJ2-4; a weak D match, TRBD2 (5 bases). The CDR3 is 13 residues long. The ends were cut back, 2 bases at V and 11 bases at J, with 13 bases in the middle. In germline, CDR1 is SGHDN, CDR2 FVKESK. The CDR3 loop reads CASSQTAKDFQYF. The DNA of the CDR3 is TGTGCCAGCAGCCAAACAGCTAAGGACTTTCAGTACTTC.

Regarding this clonotype: Given a much more abundant clone one base away, this may be a read error. The chain couples TRBV4-1 to TRBJ2-7; the D is unclear. Germline CDR1 MGHRA, CDR2 YSYEKL. V lost 8 bases and J 0 bases, leaving 11 bases between the germline ends. The CDR3 totals 13 residues. In nucleotides, the CDR3 is TGCGCCAGCGGCGTTAGGGTCTCCTACGAGCAGTACTTC. This translates into CASGVRVSYEQYF.

The sample holds a few counts of this clonotype. V gene TRBV2 combines with J gene TRBJ2-3, with D perhaps given as TRBD1 or TRBD2 (5 bases each). This CDR3 is 13 amino acids long. Trimming took 5 bases from V and 7 from J, leaving 13 bases between them. Germline V gene lookup returns CDR1 SNHLY and CDR2 FYNNEI. The CDR3 loop reads CASSPGAVYTQYF. The CDR3 nucleotides read TGTGCCAGCAGTCCCGGGGCAGTATATACGCAGTATTTT.

This clonotype has more than one count but fewer than ten. V and J are TRBV28 and TRBJ1-4; tentatively, D is TRBD1 (6 bases). V was trimmed by 5 bases and J by 3 bases, leaving 13 bases between them. Germline assignment: CDR1 MDHEN and CDR2 SYDVKM. CDR3 length: 15 amino acids. The CDR3 reads CASSATGIPNEKLFF. DNA of the CDR3: TGTGCCAGCAGTGCAACAGGGATCCCTAATGAAAAACTGTTTTTT.

As concerns this clonotype: A much more abundant neighbour one base away suggests this may be a read error. J is TRBJ1-5 and V is TRBV5-1, with a possible D match to TRBD1 (5 bases). The germline CDR1 and CDR2 sequences are SGHRS and YFSETQ. Trimming left V 8 bases short and J 1 base short, with 16 bases between. The CDR3 sequence is 15 residues long. CDR3 nucleotides: TGCGCCAGAAGCACAGGAGACCTCAGCAATCAGCCCCAGCATTTT. Its protein is CARSTGDLSNQPQHF.

This clonotype showed up just a few times. Germline and junction disagree at one end, which may indicate a read error. CDR3 sequence reads: CAGSFLSRAYEQYF. For the CDR3, the DNA is TGTGCCGGCAGTTTTCTGAGCCGAGCCTACGAGCAGTACTTC. The chain couples TRBV28 to TRBJ2-7; D unresolved. The CDR3 is made up of 14 amino acids. The V gene's germline CDR1 is MDHEN and CDR2 SYDVKM.

In the case of this clonotype: One end of the junction fails to match germline, which may point to a read error. The CDR3 reads CASSLVVEYEQHF. DNA of the CDR3: TGTGCCAGCAGTTTAGTTGTAGAGTACGAGCAGCACTTC. The rearrangement uses TRBV12-3 or TRBV12-4 and TRBJ2-7; D is unclear. The CDR3 length is 13 residues.

This clonotype was seen ten or more times. V and J are TRBV6-6 and TRBJ1-1; tentative D call: TRBD1 (5 bases). Deletions cut 7 bases from V and 10 bases from J, with 19 bases between. The CDR3 covers 13 residues. CDR1 and CDR2 from the germline V gene are MNHNY and SVGAGI (reference sequence). CDR3 nucleotide sequence: TGTGCCAGCAACCTTGGTGGTGGGGGACCAGCTTTCTTT. Translation: CASNLGGGGPAFF.

This clonotype was counted between two and nine times. The chain uses TRBV11-3 and TRBJ2-3, with 8 nucleotides matching TRBD2. The CDR3 consists of 14 residues. The V gene end was trimmed by 6 bases and the J gene end by 2 bases; junction bases not matched to a gene: 4. CDR1 is SGHNT, CDR2 YENEEA, per germline. The CDR3 coding sequence is TGTGCCAGCAGGCTAGCGGGTGACACAGATACGCAGTATTTT. It specifies CASRLAGDTDTQYF.

As regards this clonotype: A much larger clone is a single base away; this may be a read error. The chain joins TRBV5-6 to TRBJ2-3; 7 bases agree with TRBD2. The CDR3 contains 14 residues. Germline V gene lookup returns CDR1 SGHDT and CDR2 YYEEEE. V was clipped by 4 bases and J by 5 bases; unmatched bases: 7. The CDR3 sequence: CASSMYGRRDTQYF. The CDR3 DNA reads TGTGCCAGCAGCATGTACGGGAGGAGAGATACGCAGTATTTT.